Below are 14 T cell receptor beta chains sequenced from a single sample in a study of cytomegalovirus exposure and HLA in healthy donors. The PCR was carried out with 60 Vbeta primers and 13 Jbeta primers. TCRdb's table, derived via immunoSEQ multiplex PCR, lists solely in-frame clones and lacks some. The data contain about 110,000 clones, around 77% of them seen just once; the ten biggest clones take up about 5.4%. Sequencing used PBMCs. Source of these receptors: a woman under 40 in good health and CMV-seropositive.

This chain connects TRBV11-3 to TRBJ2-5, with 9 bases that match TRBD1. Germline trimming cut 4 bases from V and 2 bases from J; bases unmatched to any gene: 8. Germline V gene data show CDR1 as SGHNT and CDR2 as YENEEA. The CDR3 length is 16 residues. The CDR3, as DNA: TGTGCCAGCAGCTCCCGCCGGGACAGGGATCAAGAGACCCAGTACTTC. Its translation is CASSSRRDRDQETQYF.

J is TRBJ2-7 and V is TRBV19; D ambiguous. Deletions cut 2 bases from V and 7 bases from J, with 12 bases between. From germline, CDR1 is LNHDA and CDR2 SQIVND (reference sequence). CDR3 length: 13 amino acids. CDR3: CASSISATGEQYF. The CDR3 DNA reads TGTGCCAGTAGTATATCCGCTACTGGTGAGCAGTACTTC.

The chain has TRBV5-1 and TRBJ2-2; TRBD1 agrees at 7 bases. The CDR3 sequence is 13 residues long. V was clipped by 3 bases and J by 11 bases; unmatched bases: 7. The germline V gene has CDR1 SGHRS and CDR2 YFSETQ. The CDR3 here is CASSYRGYDELFF. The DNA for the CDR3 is TGCGCCAGCAGCTACAGGGGATACGACGAGCTGTTTTTT.

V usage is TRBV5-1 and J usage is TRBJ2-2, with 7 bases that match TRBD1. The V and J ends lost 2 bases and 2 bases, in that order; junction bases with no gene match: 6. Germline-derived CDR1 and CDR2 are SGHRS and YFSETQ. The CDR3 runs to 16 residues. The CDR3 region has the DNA TGCGCCAGCAGCTTACCCGGGACAGCCAACACCGGGGAGCTGTTTTTT. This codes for CASSLPGTANTGELFF.

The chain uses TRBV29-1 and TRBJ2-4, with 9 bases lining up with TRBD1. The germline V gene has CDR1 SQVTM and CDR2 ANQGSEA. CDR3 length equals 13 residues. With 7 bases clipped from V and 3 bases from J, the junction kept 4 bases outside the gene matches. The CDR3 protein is CSAKTGGKNIQYF. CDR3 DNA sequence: TGCAGCGCAAAGACAGGGGGCAAAAACATTCAGTACTTC.

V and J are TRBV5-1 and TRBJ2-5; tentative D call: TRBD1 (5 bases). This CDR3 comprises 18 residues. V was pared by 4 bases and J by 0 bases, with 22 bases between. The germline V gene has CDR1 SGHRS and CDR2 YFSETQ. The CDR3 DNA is TGCGCCAGCAGCCGTCCCAGGGTAGGCTCCCTCGACCAAGAGACCCAGTACTTC. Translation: CASSRPRVGSLDQETQYF.

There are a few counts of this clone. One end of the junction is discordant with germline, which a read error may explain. The CDR3 region is CASSLGTGWEQYF. CDR3 sequence (DNA): TGTGCTAGCAGCTTAGGGACAGGGTGGGAGCAGTACTTC. J is TRBJ2-7 and V is TRBV7-7; 9 bases fit TRBD1. The CDR3 extends over 13 amino acids. The germline CDR1 and CDR2 sequences are SSHAT and FNYEAQ (reference sequence).

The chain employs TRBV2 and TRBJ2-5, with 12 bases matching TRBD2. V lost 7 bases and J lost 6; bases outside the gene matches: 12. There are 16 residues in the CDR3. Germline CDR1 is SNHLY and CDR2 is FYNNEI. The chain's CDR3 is CASNLLAGGSGKTQYF. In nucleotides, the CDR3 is TGTGCCAGCAATCTTCTAGCGGGAGGGAGCGGGAAGACCCAGTACTTC. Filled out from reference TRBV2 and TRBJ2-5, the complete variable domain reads EPEVTQTPSHQVTQMGQEVILRCVPISNHLYFYWYRQILGQKVEFLVSFYNNEISEKSEIFDDQFSVERPDGSNFTLKIRSTKLEDSAMYFCASNLLAGGSGKTQYFGPGTRLLVL.

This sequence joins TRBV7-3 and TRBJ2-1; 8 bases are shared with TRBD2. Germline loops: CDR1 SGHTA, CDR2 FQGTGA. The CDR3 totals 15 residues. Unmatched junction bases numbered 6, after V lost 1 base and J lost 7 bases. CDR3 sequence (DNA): TGTGCCAGCAGCTTAATGGACGGGAGGGAGAATGAGCAGTTCTTC. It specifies CASSLMDGRENEQFF.

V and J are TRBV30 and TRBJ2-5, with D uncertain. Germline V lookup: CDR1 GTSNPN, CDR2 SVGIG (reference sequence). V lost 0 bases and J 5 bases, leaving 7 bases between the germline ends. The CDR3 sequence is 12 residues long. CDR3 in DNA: TGTGCCTGGAGTGTACTCGGGGAGACCCAGTACTTC. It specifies CAWSVLGETQYF.

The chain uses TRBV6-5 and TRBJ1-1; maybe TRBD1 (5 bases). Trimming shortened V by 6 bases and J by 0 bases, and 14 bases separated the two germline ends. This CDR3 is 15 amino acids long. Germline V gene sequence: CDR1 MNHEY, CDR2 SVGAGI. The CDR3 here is CASRPPGGMNTEAFF. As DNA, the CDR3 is TGTGCCAGCAGACCGCCCGGGGGAATGAACACTGAAGCTTTCTTT.

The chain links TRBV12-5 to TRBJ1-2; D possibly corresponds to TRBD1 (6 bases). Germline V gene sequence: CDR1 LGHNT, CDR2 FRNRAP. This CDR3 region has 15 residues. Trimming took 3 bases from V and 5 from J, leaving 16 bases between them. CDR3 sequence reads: CASGFLPGTLYGYTF. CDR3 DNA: TGTGCTAGTGGTTTCCTTCCCGGGACATTGTATGGCTACACCTTC.

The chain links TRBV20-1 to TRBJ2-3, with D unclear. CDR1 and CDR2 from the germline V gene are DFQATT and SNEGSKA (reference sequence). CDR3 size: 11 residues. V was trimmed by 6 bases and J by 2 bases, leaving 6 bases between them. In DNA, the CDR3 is TGCAGTGCGCAGGTCACAGATACGCAGTATTTT. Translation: CSAQVTDTQYF.

In nucleotides, the CDR3 is TGTGCCAGCAGTCCGGCGGGACAGGGCCTCTTAGGCAATCAGCCCCAGCATTTT. The encoded protein is CASSPAGQGLLGNQPQHF. The rearrangement uses TRBV27 and TRBJ1-5; 9 bases are shared with TRBD1. The CDR3 spans 18 residues. V was clipped by 5 bases and J by 2 bases; unmatched bases: 13. Per the germline V gene, CDR1 is MNHEY and CDR2 is SMNVEV (reference sequence).